These T cell receptor beta chains were read from a single sample in a study of blood T cells in healthy people across ages. TCRdb passed the 5' RACE reads through MiXCR, listing each CDR3 protein once. The sample contains about 1,800,000 distinct CDR3 sequences, roughly 28% of which appear only once. The sample consisted of blood. All receptors derive from a woman in her twenties or thirties in good health. The CDR3 runs from the conserved cysteine through the conserved F or W. The D gene is left open where the match is weak. Clone size is stated in some rows and not others, as once, few, many or a class when expanded.

length: 15; V: TRBV4-1; D: -; J: TRBJ2-1; size: -; DNA: TGCGCCAGCAGCCTGAAGCTAACGGACCACAATGAGCAGTTCTTC; CDR3: CASSLKLTDHNEQFF
length: 14; V: TRBV7-6; D: TRBD2; J: TRBJ2-3; size: few; DNA: TGTGCCAGCAGCCCCGAAGGACTAGCAGATACGCAGTATTTT; CDR3: CASSPEGLADTQYF
length: 14; V: TRBV20-1; D: -; J: TRBJ2-7; size: -; DNA: TGCAGTGCCCCTACTAACGCGAGCTCCTACGAGCAGTACTTC; CDR3: CSAPTNASSYEQYF
length: 11; V: TRBV7-9; D: -; J: TRBJ2-1; size: many; DNA: TGTGCCAGCAGCCGAACCAATGAGCAGTTCTTC; CDR3: CASSRTNEQFF
length: 13; V: TRBV12-3/TRBV12-4; D: TRBD1; J: TRBJ2-2; size: -; DNA: TGTGCCACCCGACAGGGGGCGACCGGGGAGCTGTTTTTT; CDR3: CATRQGATGELFF
length: 14; V: TRBV9; D: -; J: TRBJ2-3; size: -; DNA: TGTGCCAGCAGCGCCCGGGACTCGTCAGATACGCAGTATTTT; CDR3: CASSARDSSDTQYF
length: 15; V: TRBV6-5; D: TRBD1; J: TRBJ2-5; size: few; DNA: TGTGCCAGCAGTTATCGACAGGGCCTACAAGAGACCCAGTACTTC; CDR3: CASSYRQGLQETQYF
length: 12; V: TRBV3-1; D: TRBD2; J: TRBJ2-7; size: -; DNA: TGTGCCAGCAGGGGGACTAGCTACGAGCAGTACTTC; CDR3: CASRGTSYEQYF
length: 14; V: TRBV11-2; D: TRBD1; J: TRBJ1-2; size: -; DNA: TGTGCCAGCAGCCAGGACAGGGTGGGGTATGGCTACACCTTC; CDR3: CASSQDRVGYGYTF
length: 13; V: TRBV29-1; D: -; J: TRBJ2-7; size: -; DNA: TGCAGCGTTGCTGCCGGCACCTCCTACGAGCAGTACTTC; CDR3: CSVAAGTSYEQYF
length: 17; V: TRBV12-5; D: TRBD2; J: TRBJ2-3; size: -; DNA: TGTGCTAGTGGTTTGGTATATGGGACTAGCGGCACAGATACGCAGTATTTT; CDR3: CASGLVYGTSGTDTQYF
length: 19; V: TRBV10-3; D: -; J: TRBJ2-7; size: -; DNA: TGTGCCATCAGTGAGAGTGTGGATGTGGGCATTTTAAGCTCCTACGAGCAGTACTTC; CDR3: CAISESVDVGILSSYEQYF
length: 14; V: TRBV7-8; D: -; J: TRBJ2-5; size: many; DNA: TGTGCCAGCAGCCCCCTACAGGGTAGGGAGACCCAGTACTTC; CDR3: CASSPLQGRETQYF
length: 14; V: TRBV6-5; D: -; J: TRBJ2-3; size: few; DNA: TGTGCCAGCAGTTACTCCGGCAGAACAGATACGCAGTATTTT; CDR3: CASSYSGRTDTQYF
length: 13; V: TRBV12-3/TRBV12-4; D: -; J: TRBJ2-1; size: few; DNA: TGTGCCAGCAGGCTAAGGACCTCTAATGAGCAGTTCTTC; CDR3: CASRLRTSNEQFF
length: 13; V: TRBV30; D: TRBD1; J: TRBJ1-2; size: -; DNA: TGTGCCTGGAATATGGGACAGAGCTATGGCTACACCTTC; CDR3: CAWNMGQSYGYTF
length: 15; V: TRBV5-1; D: -; J: TRBJ2-5; size: -; DNA: TGCGCCAGCAGCGGAGGGGGGGCCGGGGTGGAGACCCAGTACTTC; CDR3: CASSGGGAGVETQYF
length: 14; V: TRBV6-5; D: -; J: TRBJ1-4; size: -; DNA: TGTGCCAGCAGGGGGAGACGCATGGAGGAAAAACTGTTTTTT; CDR3: CASRGRRMEEKLFF
length: 16; V: TRBV5-1; D: TRBD2; J: TRBJ2-3; size: -; DNA: TGCGCCAGCAGCTCGGGGGCTAGCGGGGGCACAGATACGCAGTATTTT; CDR3: CASSSGASGGTDTQYF
length: 17; V: TRBV12-3/TRBV12-4; D: TRBD2; J: TRBJ2-5; size: -; DNA: TGTGCCAGCAGTTCATCCTCCGGTGGAGCGGGACAAGAGACCCAGTACTTC; CDR3: CASSSSSGGAGQETQYF
length: 13; V: TRBV9; D: -; J: TRBJ2-1; size: many; DNA: TGTGCCAGCAGCGGTCCCTTGTTCCATGAGCAGTTCTTC; CDR3: CASSGPLFHEQFF
length: 15; V: TRBV2; D: TRBD1; J: TRBJ2-2; size: -; DNA: TGTGCCTGCGCCTCCGGGACAGCGAACACCGGGGAGCTGTTTTTT; CDR3: CACASGTANTGELFF
length: 11; V: TRBV20-1; D: -; J: TRBJ2-7; size: -; DNA: TGCAGTGCTAGAGATGCTGACGAGCAGTACTTC; CDR3: CSARDADEQYF
length: 10; V: TRBV20-1; D: -; J: TRBJ2-3; size: -; DNA: TGCAGTACTAAAAGGCGGGTGGAGTATTTT; CDR3: CSTKRRVEYF
length: 15; V: TRBV27; D: -; J: TRBJ1-6; size: -; DNA: TGTGCCAGCAGTTTACTCGGACGGAACAATTCACCCCTCCACTTT; CDR3: CASSLLGRNNSPLHF
length: 15; V: TRBV4-1; D: -; J: TRBJ2-1; size: -; DNA: TGCGCCAGCTCTCCCAGGAGGGGGTCCTGCAATGAGCAGTTCTTC; CDR3: CASSPRRGSCNEQFF
length: 13; V: TRBV20-1; D: TRBD1; J: TRBJ2-7; size: few; DNA: TGCAGTGCTATTGACAGGGGACAGTACGAGCAGTACTTC; CDR3: CSAIDRGQYEQYF
length: 13; V: TRBV7-9; D: -; J: TRBJ2-3; size: many; DNA: TGTGCCAGCAGCTTAGGTTGGGGAGATACGCAGTATTTT; CDR3: CASSLGWGDTQYF
length: 18; V: TRBV2; D: TRBD2; J: TRBJ2-7; size: -; DNA: TGTGCCAGCAGACAGCGGCCTCATTGGACTAGCGGGGGGAATGAGCAGTACTTC; CDR3: CASRQRPHWTSGGNEQYF
length: 15; V: TRBV20-1; D: -; J: TRBJ2-5; size: many; DNA: TGCAGTGCTAGGGGAGCGGGTTACAGGCAAGAGACCCAGTACTTC; CDR3: CSARGAGYRQETQYF
length: 12; V: TRBV6-2/TRBV6-3; D: -; J: TRBJ2-7; size: -; DNA: TGTGTCAGCAGTTACTCGACTTACGAGCAGTACTTC; CDR3: CVSSYSTYEQYF
length: 13; V: TRBV9; D: -; J: TRBJ2-5; size: -; DNA: TGTGCCAGCACCCCGGAACAGGGTGTGACCCAGTACTTC; CDR3: CASTPEQGVTQYF
length: 17; V: TRBV3-1; D: TRBD2; J: TRBJ2-1; size: once; DNA: TGTGCCAGCAGCCCCGGACTAGCGGGGGCCGTGCGGAATGAGCAGTTCTTC; CDR3: CASSPGLAGAVRNEQFF
length: 19; V: TRBV20-1; D: -; J: TRBJ2-1; size: -; DNA: TGCAGTGCTCATGAGGTGTCTGGCGGGCGCTATAGCTCCTACAATGAGCAGTTCTTC; CDR3: CSAHEVSGGRYSSYNEQFF
length: 15; V: TRBV28; D: TRBD1; J: TRBJ1-2; size: -; DNA: TGTGCCAGCAGACCCCCGGGACAGGGTTTTTATGGCTACACCTTC; CDR3: CASRPPGQGFYGYTF
length: 14; V: TRBV7-2; D: -; J: TRBJ2-3; size: -; DNA: TGTGCCAGCAACCCAGACCCGGGCACAGATACGCAGTATTTT; CDR3: CASNPDPGTDTQYF
length: 15; V: TRBV28; D: TRBD1; J: TRBJ2-7; size: few; DNA: TGTGCCAGCGCCTACCTGACAGGGACCTCCTACGAGCAGTACTTC; CDR3: CASAYLTGTSYEQYF
length: 14; V: TRBV19; D: -; J: TRBJ1-5; size: -; DNA: TGTGCCAGTAGGACAGTCTTTAGCAATCAGCCCCAGCATTTT; CDR3: CASRTVFSNQPQHF
length: 13; V: TRBV2; D: -; J: TRBJ1-2; size: few; DNA: TGTGCCAGCGTGCCTGACAGGAACTATGGCTACACCTTC; CDR3: CASVPDRNYGYTF
length: 15; V: TRBV5-1; D: TRBD2; J: TRBJ2-2; size: few; DNA: TGCGCCAGCAGCATGGGACTAGCGGGAGCCGGGGAGCTGTTTTTT; CDR3: CASSMGLAGAGELFF
length: 14; V: TRBV10-3; D: -; J: TRBJ2-1; size: -; DNA: TGTGCCATCAGGACCCTAGTGGCCTCGGATGAGCAGTTCTTC; CDR3: CAIRTLVASDEQFF
length: 16; V: TRBV29-1; D: -; J: TRBJ2-3; size: few; DNA: TGCAGCATGGATGGGCGGGGCGGCCCTGCAGCAGATACGCAGTATTTT; CDR3: CSMDGRGGPAADTQYF
length: 12; V: TRBV29-1; D: -; J: TRBJ1-2; size: few; DNA: TGCAGCGTTATTCCGGGACTCTCTCCTTGCACCTTC; CDR3: CSVIPGLSPCTF
length: 16; V: TRBV5-1; D: TRBD1; J: TRBJ1-1; size: -; DNA: TGCGCCAGCAGCCCTTCGACAGGGGACCTTCCCACTGAAGCTTTCTTT; CDR3: CASSPSTGDLPTEAFF
length: 16; V: TRBV12-5; D: TRBD1; J: TRBJ1-5; size: few; DNA: TGTGCTAGTGGCTTTAACCCCGGGACAGGCAATCAGCCCCAGCATTTT; CDR3: CASGFNPGTGNQPQHF
length: 12; V: TRBV2; D: -; J: TRBJ1-2; size: few; DNA: TGTGCCAGCAGACCAGATTTCTATGGCTACACCTTC; CDR3: CASRPDFYGYTF
length: 12; V: TRBV10-2; D: TRBD2; J: TRBJ2-1; size: few; DNA: TGCGCCAGTCTAGCGGGAGAGGGGAAGCAGTTCTTC; CDR3: CASLAGEGKQFF
length: 18; V: TRBV2; D: TRBD2; J: TRBJ2-1; size: -; DNA: TGTGCCAGCAGGGACGCCCCGAGACTAGCGGGAGTGCGCAATGAGCAGTTCTTC; CDR3: CASRDAPRLAGVRNEQFF
length: 13; V: TRBV6-5; D: TRBD1; J: TRBJ1-2; size: many; DNA: TGTGCCAGCAGTATCGGACAGGCTTATGGCTACACCTTC; CDR3: CASSIGQAYGYTF
length: 15; V: TRBV9; D: TRBD1; J: TRBJ2-7; size: many; DNA: TGTGCCAGCAGCGTAGGCCAGGGGGCCACCTACGAGCAGTACTTC; CDR3: CASSVGQGATYEQYF
length: 14; V: TRBV5-1; D: TRBD2; J: TRBJ2-1; size: -; DNA: TGCGCCAGCAGCTTCGCCAGCGGGGGGAGTGAGCAGTTCTTC; CDR3: CASSFASGGSEQFF
length: 17; V: TRBV7-2; D: TRBD1; J: TRBJ2-2; size: -; DNA: TGTGCCAGCAGCCCGAAACAGGGGGCGCGGGGCACCGGGGAGCTGTTTTTT; CDR3: CASSPKQGARGTGELFF
length: 15; V: TRBV6-2/TRBV6-3; D: -; J: TRBJ1-2; size: -; DNA: TGTGCCAGCAGTCTTACAGGGACACCTAACTATGGCTACACCTTC; CDR3: CASSLTGTPNYGYTF
length: 15; V: TRBV10-2; D: -; J: TRBJ2-7; size: many; DNA: TGCGCCAGCAGTGAGGGGTCCACACATACCTACGAGCAGTACTTC; CDR3: CASSEGSTHTYEQYF
length: 10; V: TRBV9; D: -; J: TRBJ2-7; size: -; DNA: TGTGCCAGCAGGGGGCCCGAGCAGTACTTC; CDR3: CASRGPEQYF
length: 14; V: TRBV10-2; D: TRBD2; J: TRBJ2-5; size: many; DNA: TGCGCCAGCAGCAGACTAGCGGGAGGAGAGACCCAGTACTTC; CDR3: CASSRLAGGETQYF
length: 12; V: TRBV12-3/TRBV12-4; D: -; J: TRBJ2-5; size: -; DNA: TGTGCCAGCAGTCCGGTCAGAAATGAGCAGTACTTC; CDR3: CASSPVRNEQYF
length: 14; V: TRBV12-3/TRBV12-4; D: -; J: TRBJ2-3; size: -; DNA: TGTGCCAGCAGTTTAAGTCCTCGGACAGATACGCAGTATTTT; CDR3: CASSLSPRTDTQYF
length: 16; V: TRBV18; D: -; J: TRBJ2-1; size: few; DNA: TGTGCCAGCTCACCAATTTTGGACCCGGGGCTCACCCCGCAGTTCTTC; CDR3: CASSPILDPGLTPQFF